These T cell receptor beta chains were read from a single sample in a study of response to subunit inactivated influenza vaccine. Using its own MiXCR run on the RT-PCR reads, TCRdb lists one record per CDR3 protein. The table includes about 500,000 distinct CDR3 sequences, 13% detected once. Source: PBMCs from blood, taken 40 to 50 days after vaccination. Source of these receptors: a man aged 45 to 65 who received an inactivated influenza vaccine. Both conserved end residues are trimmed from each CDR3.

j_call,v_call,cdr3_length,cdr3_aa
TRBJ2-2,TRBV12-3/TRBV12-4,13,ASRLGTTNTGELF
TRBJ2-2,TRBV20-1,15,SARGLAGVQNTGELF
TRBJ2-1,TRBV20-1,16,SAREAAGGRSSYNEQF
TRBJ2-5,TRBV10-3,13,AITEGTGGRETQY
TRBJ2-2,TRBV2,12,ARGDRENTGELF
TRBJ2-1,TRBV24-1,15,ATSDHKGQGAIYEQF
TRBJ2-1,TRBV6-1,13,ASRPFGIAYNEQF
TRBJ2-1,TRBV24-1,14,ATSDLGGRGYNEQF
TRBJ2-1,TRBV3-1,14,ASSQEEGVSYNEQF
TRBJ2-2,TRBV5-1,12,ASSNSGATGELF
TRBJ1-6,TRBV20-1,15,SARAPGANSYNSPLH
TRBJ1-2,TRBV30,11,AWKNRQAGSYT
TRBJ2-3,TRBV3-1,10,ASSHRADTQY
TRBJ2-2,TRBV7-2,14,ASSLTSGRNGGELF
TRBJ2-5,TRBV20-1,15,SARDLRLAGGRETQY
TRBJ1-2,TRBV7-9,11,ASSSSENYGYT
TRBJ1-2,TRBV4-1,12,ASSQDRTDDGYT
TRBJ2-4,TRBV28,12,ASNLPGQQNIQY
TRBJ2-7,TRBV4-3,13,ASSQDYGVTYEQY
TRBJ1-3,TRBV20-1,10,SVPFSGNTIY
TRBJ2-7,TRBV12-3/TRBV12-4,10,ASSSPGGEQY
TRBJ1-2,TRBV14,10,ASSQANVRYT
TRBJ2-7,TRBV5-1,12,ASSVTGSSYEQY
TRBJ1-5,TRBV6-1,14,ASSVAQGTSNQPQH
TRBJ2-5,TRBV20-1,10,SATQGVGTQY
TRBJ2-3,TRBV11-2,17,ASSLRGAGGHRGTDTQY
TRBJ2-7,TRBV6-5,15,ASSYSVQDRSFYEQY
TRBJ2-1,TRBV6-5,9,ASTDLNEQF
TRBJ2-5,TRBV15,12,ATSRDYPSMTQY
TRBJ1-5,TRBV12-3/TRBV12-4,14,ASSGGRDHSNQPQH
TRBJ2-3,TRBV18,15,ASSPAGGNLATDTQY
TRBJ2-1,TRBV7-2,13,ASSLKRGGRNEQF
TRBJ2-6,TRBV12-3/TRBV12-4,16,ASTEGLAGFYRANVLT